This T cell receptor beta chain was sequenced for a study of blood T cell repertoires in COVID-19. At the level of the study: Spain, Italy and the United States supplied samples that represented acute and convalescent COVID-19. T cells, B-cell-depleted T cells, or PBMCs supplied cDNA or gDNA.

CDR3 length equals 13 residues. From germline, CDR1 is SGHTA and CDR2 FQGNSA. V dropped 6 bases and J dropped 4 bases, with 12 bases sitting between them. Under the authors' procedure: Reference gene primer amplification in the assay estimated nucleated cell counts. Sequencing was performed with immunoSEQ multiplex PCR; in TCRdb, only in-frame clones are kept and a portion is missing. V, J and clone size derive from that table, while D and trimming were established from the DNA sequence. Of about 45,000 clones listed, more than 65% are singletons. The chain links TRBV7-2 to TRBJ1-2; no firm D call. This sequence originates from a human donor in a cohort sampled during active COVID-19. Sample: peripheral blood. This CDR3 is CASRTTVLYGYTF. The DNA of the CDR3 is TGTGCCAGCAGGACAACCGTCCTCTATGGCTACACCTTC.